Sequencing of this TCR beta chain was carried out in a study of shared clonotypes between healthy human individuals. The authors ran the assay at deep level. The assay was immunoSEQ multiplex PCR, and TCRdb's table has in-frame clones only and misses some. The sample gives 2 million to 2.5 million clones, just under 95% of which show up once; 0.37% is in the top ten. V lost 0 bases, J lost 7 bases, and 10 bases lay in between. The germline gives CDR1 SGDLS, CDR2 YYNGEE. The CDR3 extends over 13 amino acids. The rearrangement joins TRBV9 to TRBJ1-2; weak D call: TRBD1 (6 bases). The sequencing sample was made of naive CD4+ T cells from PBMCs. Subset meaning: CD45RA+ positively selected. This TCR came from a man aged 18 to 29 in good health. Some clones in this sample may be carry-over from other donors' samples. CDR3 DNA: TGTGCCAGCAGCGTAGTGGGGGCTATTGGCTACACCTTC. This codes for CASSVVGAIGYTF.